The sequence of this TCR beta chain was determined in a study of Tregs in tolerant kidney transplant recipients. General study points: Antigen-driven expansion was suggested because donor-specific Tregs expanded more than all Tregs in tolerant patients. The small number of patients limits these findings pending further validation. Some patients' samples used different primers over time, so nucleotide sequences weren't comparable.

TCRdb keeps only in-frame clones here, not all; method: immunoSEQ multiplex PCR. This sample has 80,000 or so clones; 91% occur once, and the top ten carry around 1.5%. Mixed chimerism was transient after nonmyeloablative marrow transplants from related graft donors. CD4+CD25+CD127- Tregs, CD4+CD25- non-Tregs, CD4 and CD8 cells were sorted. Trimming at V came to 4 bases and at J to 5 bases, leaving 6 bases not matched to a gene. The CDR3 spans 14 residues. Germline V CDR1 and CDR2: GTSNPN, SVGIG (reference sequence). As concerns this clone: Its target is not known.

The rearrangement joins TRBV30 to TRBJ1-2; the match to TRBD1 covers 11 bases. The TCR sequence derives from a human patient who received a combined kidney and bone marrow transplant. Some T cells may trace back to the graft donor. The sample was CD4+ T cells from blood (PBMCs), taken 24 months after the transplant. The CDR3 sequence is CAWTRDRGWYGYTF. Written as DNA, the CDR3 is TGTGCCTGGACTAGGGACAGGGGGTGGTATGGCTACACCTTC.